This T cell receptor beta chain was profiled in a study of blood T cell repertoires in COVID-19. Across the study: Both acute and convalescent COVID-19 samples were obtained from the United States, Italy and Spain. Sources were T cells, B-cell-depleted T cells, or PBMCs; the material itself was cDNA or gDNA.

How the authors handled the data: Researchers report that nucleated cell counts were estimated from reference gene primer amplification. Profiling relied on immunoSEQ multiplex PCR, and the TCRdb table lists in-frame clones only, not all of them. That table supplies the V and J calls and clone size; D and trimming were determined from the DNA. The top ten clones hold roughly 4% of a sample with about 250,000 clones, approximately 85% of them seen once. Participants came from roughly 25 US areas, aged about 18 to 95 years. Trimming stripped 0 bases from V and 4 bases from J, with 7 bases between. CDR1 is SNHLY, CDR2 FYNNEI, per germline. The CDR3 spans 14 residues.

The clonotype comes from a woman aged 25 to 39 who had recovered from COVID-19. The gene calls are TRBV2 and TRBJ1-5; D gene uncertain. Sample: PBMCs or T cells enriched from blood (not recorded which). Written as DNA, the CDR3 is TGTGCCAGCAGTGAAGCAACAGATAATCAGCCCCAGCATTTT. It codes for CASSEATDNQPQHF.